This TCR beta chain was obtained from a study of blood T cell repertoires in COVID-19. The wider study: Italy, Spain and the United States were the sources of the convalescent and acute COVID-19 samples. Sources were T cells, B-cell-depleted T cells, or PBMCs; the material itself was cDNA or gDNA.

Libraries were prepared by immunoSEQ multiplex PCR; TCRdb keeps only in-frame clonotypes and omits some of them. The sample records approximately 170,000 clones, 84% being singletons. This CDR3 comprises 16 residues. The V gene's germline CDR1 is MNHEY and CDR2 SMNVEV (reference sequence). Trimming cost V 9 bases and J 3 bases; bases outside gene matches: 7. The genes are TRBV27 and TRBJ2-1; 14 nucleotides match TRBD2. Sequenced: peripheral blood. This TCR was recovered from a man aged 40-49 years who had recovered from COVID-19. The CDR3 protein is CASKWTSGRYYNEQFF. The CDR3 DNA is TGTGCCAGTAAGTGGACTAGCGGGAGGTACTACAATGAGCAGTTCTTC.